This T cell receptor beta chain is drawn from a study of T cells in women clearing cervical HPV infection. Study-level information: Cases' blood sampling followed lesion detection by median approximately 150 days (90 to 200).

Sequencing used immunoSEQ multiplex PCR; TCRdb keeps in-frame clones, though not all of them. The sample has some 15,000 clones. Dot-blot hybridization genotyped cervical HPV amplified with MY09/MY11 PCR. As concerns this clone: The observed sequence ends 3 residues before the CDR3 terminus, with the missing tail filled in from the germline J gene.

CDR1 and CDR2 (germline): SEHNR, FQNEAQ (reference sequence). The CDR3 totals 13 residues. This sequence was found in a woman between 18 and 70 years old with a cervical HPV16 infection that either progressed to CIN3+ or cleared (not recorded which). Sequences were obtained from blood buffy coat. This rearrangement joins TRBV7-9 to TRBJ2-3, with D possibly TRBD1 on 5 matching bases. The CDR3 sequence is CASSRDGQETQYF. The DNA read from the CDR3 is TGTGCCAGCAGCCGAGACGGACAAGAGACG.